These T cell receptor beta chains were read from a single sample in a study of blood T cell repertoires in COVID-19. Sequencing was performed with immunoSEQ multiplex PCR; in TCRdb, only in-frame clones are kept and a portion is missing. This table holds 140,000 to 150,000 clones, about 88% found once. Sequencing was carried out using peripheral blood. These receptors came from a human donor in a cohort sampled during active COVID-19. Both conserved end residues are trimmed from each CDR3.

AWSGAGVKTYEQY | TRBJ2-7 | TRBV30
ASSAQGRGYNSPLH | TRBJ1-6 | TRBV7-2
ASRSSGPSYNEQF | TRBJ2-1 | TRBV5-4
ATGRTGETDTQY | TRBJ2-3 | TRBV24-1
ASSRGSAGELF | TRBJ2-2 | TRBV7-2
ASSLAGSHSRANVLT | TRBJ2-6 | TRBV28
ASSISRDRASALVYGYT | TRBJ1-2 | TRBV19
ASSLHSQGALTDTQY | TRBJ2-3 | TRBV28
ASSLMASQETQY | TRBJ2-5 | TRBV7-3
ASSRLGGTSGRINEQF | TRBJ2-1 | TRBV7-8
ASSSQQREWSGDTQY | TRBJ2-3 | TRBV27
ASQRQGGDYEQY | TRBJ2-7 | TRBV19
ASSQDSGPNTQY | TRBJ2-3 | TRBV4-3
ASSGWTGDTDTQY | TRBJ2-3 | TRBV10-1
ASSLISRLAGYNEQF | TRBJ2-1 | TRBV7-2
ASSARPGGRMGETQY | TRBJ2-5 | TRBV27
ASLDRAGNTIY | TRBJ1-3 | TRBV28
ASSQELTQGWEKLF | TRBJ1-4 | TRBV4-3
ASSYPGQGAFEQY | TRBJ2-7 | TRBV6-2/TRBV6-3
ASSERGGRNTEAF | TRBJ1-1 | TRBV6-1
ASSLMLAGITQDTQY | TRBJ2-3 | TRBV27
ASSVFGDTEAF | TRBJ1-1 | TRBV9
ASSSQGLHTEAF | TRBJ1-1 | TRBV5-1
ASSLRAGATNYGYT | TRBJ1-2 | TRBV27
ASSLGDRALRDTQY | TRBJ2-3 | TRBV5-8
ASRTGTNTEAF | TRBJ1-1 | TRBV19
ASSLGGGTRNTEAF | TRBJ1-1 | TRBV5-1
ASSQGGGQGGRQPQH | TRBJ1-5 | TRBV4-1
ASSGELAGVYNEQF | TRBJ2-1 | TRBV5-1
ASSPQPGQETQY | TRBJ2-5 | TRBV18
ASSLVGGGAPDTQY | TRBJ2-3 | TRBV7-2
ASSRVGLAGRGNEQF | TRBJ2-1 | TRBV9
ASSSHSTESYEQY | TRBJ2-7 | TRBV28
ASRSRVGGGYNEQF | TRBJ2-1 | TRBV28
AWAQGAGQPQH | TRBJ1-5 | TRBV30
ASSRDRANSPLH | TRBJ1-6 | TRBV14
ASSPPGSGRNEQY | TRBJ2-7 | TRBV28
ASSLNSGGHQETQY | TRBJ2-5 | TRBV7-2
ASSWARRRYNEQF | TRBJ2-1 | TRBV10-1
ASSWGGTGDRSTEAF | TRBJ1-1 | TRBV5-4
ASSLTTLRATQY | TRBJ2-3 | TRBV6-2/TRBV6-3
AIQPFGNYEQY | TRBJ2-7 | TRBV2
SVDQGETQY | TRBJ2-5 | TRBV29-1
ASSLIPGTDTQY | TRBJ2-3 | TRBV5-5